The present entry profiles one TCR beta chain with its context. What it binds is not known. This sample is part of a study of beta chain features in type 1 diabetes. Broader study findings: In every one of the four CD4+ subsets, TCRB CDR3s were moderately but significantly shorter in Type 1 diabetes patients.

Deletions cut 3 bases from V and 0 bases from J, with 8 bases between. Germline values: CDR1 SGDLS, CDR2 YYNGEE. The CDR3 is made up of 14 amino acids. Expressed TCRB transcripts were sequenced because the entire RNA isolate underwent reverse transcription. Method: immunoSEQ multiplex PCR; TCRdb's copy keeps in-frame clones and lacks some. The sample consists of about 640,000 clones, 9.5% to 15% of them appearing once. Sequencing was performed on naive CD4+ T cells from blood. The chain employs TRBV9 and TRBJ2-3, with D perhaps assigned TRBD1 or TRBD2 (5 bases each). This clonotype was obtained from a man aged 25-40 years with type 1 diabetes. The CDR3 here is CASSDGTSTDTQYF. The CDR3 DNA follows: TGTGCCAGCAGCGACGGGACCAGCACAGATACGCAGTATTTT.